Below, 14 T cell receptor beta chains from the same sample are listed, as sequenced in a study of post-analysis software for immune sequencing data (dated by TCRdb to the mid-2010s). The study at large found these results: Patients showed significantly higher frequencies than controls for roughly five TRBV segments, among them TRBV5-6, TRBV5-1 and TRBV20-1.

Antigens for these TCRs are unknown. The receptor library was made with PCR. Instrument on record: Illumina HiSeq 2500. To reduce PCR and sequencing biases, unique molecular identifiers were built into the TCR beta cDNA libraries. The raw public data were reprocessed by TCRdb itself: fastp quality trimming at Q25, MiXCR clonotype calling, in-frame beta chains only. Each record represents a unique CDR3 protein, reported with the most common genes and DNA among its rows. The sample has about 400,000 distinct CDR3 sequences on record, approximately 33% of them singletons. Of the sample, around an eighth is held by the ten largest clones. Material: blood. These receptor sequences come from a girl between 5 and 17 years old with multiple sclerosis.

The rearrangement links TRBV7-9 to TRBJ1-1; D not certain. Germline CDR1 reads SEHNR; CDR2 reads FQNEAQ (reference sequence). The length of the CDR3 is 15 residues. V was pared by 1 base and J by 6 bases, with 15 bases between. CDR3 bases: TGTGCCAGCAGCTTAGGAGAGGGTTTAGTTTCTGAAGCTTTCTTT. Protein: CASSLGEGLVSEAFF.

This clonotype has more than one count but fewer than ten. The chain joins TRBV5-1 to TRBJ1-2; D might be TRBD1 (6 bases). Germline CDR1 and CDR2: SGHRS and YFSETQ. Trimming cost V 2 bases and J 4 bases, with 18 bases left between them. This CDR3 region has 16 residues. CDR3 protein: CASSLRQGTPFYGYTF. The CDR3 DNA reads TGCGCCAGCAGCTTACGCCAAGGGACACCTTTCTATGGCTACACCTTC. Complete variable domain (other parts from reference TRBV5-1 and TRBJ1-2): KAGVTQTPRYLIKTRGQQVTLSCSPISGHRSVSWYQQTPGQGLQFLFEYFSETQRNKGNFPGRFSGRQFSNSRSEMNVSTLELGDSALYLCASSLRQGTPFYGYTFGSGTRLTVV.

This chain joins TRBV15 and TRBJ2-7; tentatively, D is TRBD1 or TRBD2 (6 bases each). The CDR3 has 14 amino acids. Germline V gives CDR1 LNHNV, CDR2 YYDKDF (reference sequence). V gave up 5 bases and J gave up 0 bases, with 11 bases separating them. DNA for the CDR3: TGTGCCACCAGCGGAGGGGGTGTCTCCTACGAGCAGTACTTC. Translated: CATSGGGVSYEQYF. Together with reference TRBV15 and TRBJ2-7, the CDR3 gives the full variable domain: DAMVIQNPRYQVTQFGKPVTLSCSQTLNHNVMYWYQQKSSQAPKLLFHYYDKDFNNEADTPDNFQSRRPNTSFCFLDIRSPGLGDTAMYLCATSGGGVSYEQYFGPGTRLTVT.

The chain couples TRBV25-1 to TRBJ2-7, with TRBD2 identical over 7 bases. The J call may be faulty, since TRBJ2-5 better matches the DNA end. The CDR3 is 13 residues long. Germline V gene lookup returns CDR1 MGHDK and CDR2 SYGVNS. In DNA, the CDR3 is TGTGCCAGCAGTGAGGGAGGGAGCGAGACCCAGTACTTC. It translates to CASSEGGSETQYF.

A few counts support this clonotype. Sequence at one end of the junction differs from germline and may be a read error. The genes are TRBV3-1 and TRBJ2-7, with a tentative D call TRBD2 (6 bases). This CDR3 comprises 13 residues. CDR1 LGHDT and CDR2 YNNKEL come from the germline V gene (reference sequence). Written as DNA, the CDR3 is TGTGCCAGCGGCCAAGGCTCCGGGGGAGAGCAGTACTTC. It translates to CASGQGSGGEQYF.

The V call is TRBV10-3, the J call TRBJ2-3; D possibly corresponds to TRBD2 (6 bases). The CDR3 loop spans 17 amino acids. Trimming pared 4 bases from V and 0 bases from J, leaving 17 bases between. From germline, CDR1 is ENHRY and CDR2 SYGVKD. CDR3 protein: CAISAILGGLSTDTQYF. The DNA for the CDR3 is TGTGCCATCAGTGCAATCCTCGGAGGGTTGAGCACAGATACGCAGTATTTT.

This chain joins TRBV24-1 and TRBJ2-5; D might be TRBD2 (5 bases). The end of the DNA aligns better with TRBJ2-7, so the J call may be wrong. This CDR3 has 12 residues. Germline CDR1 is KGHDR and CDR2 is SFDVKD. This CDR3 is CATSEDCYEQYF. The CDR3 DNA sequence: TGTGCCACCAGTGAGGACTGCTACGAGCAGTACTTC.

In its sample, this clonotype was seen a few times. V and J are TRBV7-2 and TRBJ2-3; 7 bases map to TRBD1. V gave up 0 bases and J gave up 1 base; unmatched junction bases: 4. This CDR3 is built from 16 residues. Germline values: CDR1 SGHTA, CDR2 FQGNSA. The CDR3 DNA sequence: TGTGCCAGCAGCTTAGCGGCAGGGGGTGGCACAGATACGCAGTATTTT. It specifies CASSLAAGGGTDTQYF. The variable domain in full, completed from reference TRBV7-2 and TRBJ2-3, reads GAGVSQSPSNKVTEKGKDVELRCDPISGHTALYWYRQSLGQGLEFLIYFQGNSAPDKSGLPSDRFSAERTGGSVSTLTIQRTQQEDSAVYLCASSLAAGGGTDTQYFGPGTRLTVL.

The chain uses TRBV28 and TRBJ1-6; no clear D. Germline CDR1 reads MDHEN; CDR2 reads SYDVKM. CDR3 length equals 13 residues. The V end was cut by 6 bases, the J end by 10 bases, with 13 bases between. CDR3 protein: CASSRTRYSPLHF. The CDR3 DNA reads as TGTGCCAGCAGCCGTACCCGATACTCACCCCTCCACTTT.

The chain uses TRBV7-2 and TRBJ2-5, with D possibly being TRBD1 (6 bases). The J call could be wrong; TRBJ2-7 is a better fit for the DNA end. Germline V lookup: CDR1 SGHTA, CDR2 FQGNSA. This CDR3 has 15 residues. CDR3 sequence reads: CASSLGTAVGYEQYF. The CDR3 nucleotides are TGTGCCAGCAGCTTAGGGACAGCCGTCGGCTACGAGCAGTACTTC.

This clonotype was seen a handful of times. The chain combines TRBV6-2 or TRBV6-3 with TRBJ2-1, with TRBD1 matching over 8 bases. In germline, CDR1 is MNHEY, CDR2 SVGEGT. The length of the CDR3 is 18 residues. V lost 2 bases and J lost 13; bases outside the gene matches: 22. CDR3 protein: CASSYPIVGQGKQETQFF. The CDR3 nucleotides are TGTGCCAGCAGTTACCCAATCGTAGGACAGGGAAAACAAGAGACCCAGTTCTTC.

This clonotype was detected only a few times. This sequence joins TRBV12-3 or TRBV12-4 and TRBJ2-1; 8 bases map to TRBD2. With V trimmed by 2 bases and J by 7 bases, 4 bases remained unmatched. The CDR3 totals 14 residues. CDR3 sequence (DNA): TGTGCCAGCAGTTTAAAACTAGCGGCAAATGAGCAGTTCTTC. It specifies CASSLKLAANEQFF.

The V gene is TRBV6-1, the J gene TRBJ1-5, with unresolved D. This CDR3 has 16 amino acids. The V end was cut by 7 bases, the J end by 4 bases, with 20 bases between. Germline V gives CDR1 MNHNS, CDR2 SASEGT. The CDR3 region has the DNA TGTGCCAGCAAGGCAGGTGCCGGTCTCAGAAATCAGCCCCAGCATTTT. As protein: CASKAGAGLRNQPQHF.

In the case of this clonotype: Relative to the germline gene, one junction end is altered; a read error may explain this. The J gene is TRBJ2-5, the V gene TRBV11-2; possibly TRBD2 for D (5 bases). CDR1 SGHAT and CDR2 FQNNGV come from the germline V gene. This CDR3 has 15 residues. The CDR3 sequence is CASSLTEVHGETQDF. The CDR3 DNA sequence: TGTGCCAGCAGCTTAACTGAGGTCCATGGGGAGACCCAGGACTTC.